These 2 T cell receptor beta chains came from one sample sequenced in a study of CD8 T cells in ankylosing spondylitis. Using its own MiXCR run on the 5' RACE reads, TCRdb lists one record per CDR3 protein. The repertoire includes some 220,000 distinct CDR3 sequences, approximately 8% of them detected once, and around 4.9% sits in the top ten. Sequenced sample: blood, either unsorted or a sorted T cell fraction (not recorded which). All receptors come from a female donor with ankylosing spondylitis or in good health (not recorded which).

This clonotype was found many times. The gene calls are TRBV12-3 or TRBV12-4 and TRBJ2-2; D not resolved. The CDR3 is made up of 12 amino acids. The V gene lost 6 bases and the J gene lost 6 bases, with 8 bases spanning the gap. CDR3: CASRVGSGELFF. CDR3 nucleotides: TGTGCCAGCAGGGTTGGGTCCGGGGAGCTGTTTTTT.

In its sample, this clonotype was seen many times. The chain employs TRBV29-1 and TRBJ2-3, with D possibly TRBD1 on 5 matching bases. The CDR3 is 13 amino acids. CDR1 is SQVTM, CDR2 ANQGSEA, per germline. The germline V and J ends were trimmed by 4 bases and 2 bases, with 10 bases remaining between them. CDR3 in DNA: TGCAGCGTTGTAGACAGAGACACAGATACGCAGTATTTT. Its translation is CSVVDRDTDTQYF.